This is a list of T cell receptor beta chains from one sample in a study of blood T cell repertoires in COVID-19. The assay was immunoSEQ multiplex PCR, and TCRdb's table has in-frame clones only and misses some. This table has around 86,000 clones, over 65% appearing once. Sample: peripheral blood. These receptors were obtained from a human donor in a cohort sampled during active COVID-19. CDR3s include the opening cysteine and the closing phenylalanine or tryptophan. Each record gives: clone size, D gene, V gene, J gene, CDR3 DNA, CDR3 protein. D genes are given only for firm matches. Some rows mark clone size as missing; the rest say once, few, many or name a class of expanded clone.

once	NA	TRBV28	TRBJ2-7	TGTGCTAGCTCCCGGTTTCCCGGGCAGGGGAACGAGCAGTACTTC	CASSRFPGQGNEQYF
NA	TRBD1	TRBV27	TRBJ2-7	TGTGCCAGCAGTTTACGTGGAACAGGGGGGAGGAACGAGCAGTACTTC	CASSLRGTGGRNEQYF
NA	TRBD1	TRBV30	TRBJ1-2	TGTGCCTGGAGTGGACAGGGGCCCTACACCTTC	CAWSGQGPYTF
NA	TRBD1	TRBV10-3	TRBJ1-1	TGTGCCATCCAGGGACAGGGGAACACTGAAGCTTTCTTT	CAIQGQGNTEAFF
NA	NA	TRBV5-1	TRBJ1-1	TGCGCCAGCAGCTTGGACAGAATGAACACTGAAGCTTTCTTT	CASSLDRMNTEAFF
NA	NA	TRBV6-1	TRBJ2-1	TGTGCCAGCAGTGAAGTAGGGCGGGATTACAATGAGCAGTTCTTC	CASSEVGRDYNEQFF
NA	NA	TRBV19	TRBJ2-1	TGTGCCAGTACTAGAGGAGCGTCCCACCGGGATGAGCAGTTCTTC	CASTRGASHRDEQFF
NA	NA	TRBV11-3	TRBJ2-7	TGTGCCAGCAGCCGGGACTCTACGGGAACCTACGAGCAGTACTTC	CASSRDSTGTYEQYF
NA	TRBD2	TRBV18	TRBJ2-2	TGTGCCAGCTCCCAGCGGGAGGTGGACACCGGGGAGCTGTTTTTT	CASSQREVDTGELFF
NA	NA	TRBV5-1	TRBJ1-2	TGCGCCAGCAGCTTCACAGGGTTTGAAGGCTACACCTTC	CASSFTGFEGYTF
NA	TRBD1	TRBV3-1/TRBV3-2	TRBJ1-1	TGTGCCAGCAGCCGACAGGGGGTCAACACTGAAGCTTTCTTT	CASSRQGVNTEAFF
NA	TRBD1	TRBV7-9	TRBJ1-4	TGTGCCAGCAGCCAACCTGGACAGGGAGCTAATGAAAAACTGTTTTTT	CASSQPGQGANEKLFF
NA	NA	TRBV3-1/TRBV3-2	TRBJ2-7	TGTGCCAGCAGCCAAGCAAACTACGGGAACTCCTACGAGCAGTACTTC	CASSQANYGNSYEQYF
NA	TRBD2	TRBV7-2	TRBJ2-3	TGTGCCAGCACGACTAGCGGGAGGGGCACAGATACGCAGTATTTT	CASTTSGRGTDTQYF
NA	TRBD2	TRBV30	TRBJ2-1	TGTGCCTGGAGTAGGGCTAGCGGGGCCGAGCAGTTCTTC	CAWSRASGAEQFF
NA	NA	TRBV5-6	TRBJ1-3	TGTGCCAGCAGCCTAAAAAGCGACACCATATATTTT	CASSLKSDTIYF
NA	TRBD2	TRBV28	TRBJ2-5	TGTGCCAGCAGTTTATTGGGGGGGTCAGGCCAAGAGACCCAGTACTTC	CASSLLGGSGQETQYF
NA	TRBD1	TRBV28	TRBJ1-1	TGTGCCAGCAGTCCTCCGGGACAGGGGGCCTTAGAAGCTTTCTTT	CASSPPGQGALEAFF
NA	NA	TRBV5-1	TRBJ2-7	TGCCCCAGCAGCTTGGAGGGGGGGGAATCCTACGAGCAGTACTTC	CPSSLEGGESYEQYF
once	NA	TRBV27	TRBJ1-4	TGTGCCAGCAGTTTATCAGGGGATGAAAAACTGTTTTTT	CASSLSGDEKLFF
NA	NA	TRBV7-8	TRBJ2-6	TGTGCCAGCAGAATCAGGGTCTCTGGGGCCAACGTCCTGACTTTC	CASRIRVSGANVLTF
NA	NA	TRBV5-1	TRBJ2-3	TGCGCCAGCAGGGTGAGAGGCCAACGTATCGACACGCAGTATTTT	CASRVRGQRIDTQYF
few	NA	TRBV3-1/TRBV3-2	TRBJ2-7	TGTGCCAGCAGCACCCTAGTGAGCTACGAGCAGTACTTC	CASSTLVSYEQYF
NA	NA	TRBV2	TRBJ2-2	TGTGCCAGCATACGGTACACCGGGGAGCTGTTTTTT	CASIRYTGELFF
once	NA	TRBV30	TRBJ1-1	TGTGCCTGGAGTAAGGGCAGGGGTGGCACTGAAGCTTTCTTT	CAWSKGRGGTEAFF
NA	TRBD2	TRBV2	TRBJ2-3	TGTGCCAGCAGCCAGCGGGGGGGGACAGATACGCAGTATTTT	CASSQRGGTDTQYF
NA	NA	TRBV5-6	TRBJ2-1	TGTGCCAGCAGCTGGTCGTTAGTTATAAGCTCCTACAATGAGCAGTTCTTC	CASSWSLVISSYNEQFF
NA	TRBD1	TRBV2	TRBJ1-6	TGTGCCAGCAGGGGTACAGGGGGCGGGGATTCACCCCTCCACTTT	CASRGTGGGDSPLHF
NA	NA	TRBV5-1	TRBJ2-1	TGCGCCAGCAGCTTGGGGTATAGCAGAACCTACAATGAGCAGTTCTTC	CASSLGYSRTYNEQFF
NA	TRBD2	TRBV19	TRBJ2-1	TGTGCCAAGGGACTAGCGAGGAATGAGCAGTTCTTC	CAKGLARNEQFF
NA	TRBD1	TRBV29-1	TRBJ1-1	TGCAGCGTCCACAGGGGGGGCACTGAAGCTTTCTTT	CSVHRGGTEAFF
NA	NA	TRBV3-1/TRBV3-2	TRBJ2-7	TGTGCCAGCAGCCGAGCGGAGGATGGCAACGAGCAGTACTTC	CASSRAEDGNEQYF
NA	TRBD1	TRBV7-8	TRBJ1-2	TGTGCCAGCAGCGGGGACAGGGTCTATGGCTACACCTTC	CASSGDRVYGYTF
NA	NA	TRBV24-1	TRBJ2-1	TGTGCCACCAGTGAAATCGGCCGACTCAATGAGCAGTTCTTC	CATSEIGRLNEQFF
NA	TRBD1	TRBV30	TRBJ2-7	TGTGCCTGGAGCCCGGGGACAGGGGGCTCCTACGAGCAGTACTTC	CAWSPGTGGSYEQYF
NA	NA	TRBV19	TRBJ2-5	TGTGCCAGTAGTATTAGTTCTAGCTCCCCCTCACAGTACTTC	CASSISSSSPSQYF
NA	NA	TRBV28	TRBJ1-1	TGTGCCAGCAGTTTAGGGTCGCAGGGCAACCCTGAAGCTTTCTTT	CASSLGSQGNPEAFF